The next 13 T cell receptor beta chains were all read from a single sample in a study of T-cell reconstitution after alpha-beta-depleted transplantation in children. Researchers prepared the TCRbeta library using unique molecular identifiers, the study reports. Each CDR3 protein gets one entry after TCRdb re-called the PCR reads with MiXCR. The sample has hundreds of thousands of distinct CDR3 sequences, about 16% seen once. The sequences come from PBMCs, mostly from graft donor cells, collected 360 days after TCRalphabeta/CD19-depleted stem cell transplant. Source of these receptors: a male patient between 5 and 17 years old who had a stem cell transplant for acute lymphoblastic leukemia, so the T cells may come from the graft donor.

This clonotype was picked up a small number of times. The chain combines TRBV5-1 with TRBJ2-3, with D unresolved. V was shortened by 1 base and J by 2 bases, with 8 bases between the two germline ends. The CDR3 spans 14 residues. Germline V lookup: CDR1 SGHRS, CDR2 YFSETQ. Here the CDR3 DNA reads TGCGCCAGCAGCTTGCAGGCCCCCACAGATACGCAGTATTTT. It translates to CASSLQAPTDTQYF.

The CDR3 DNA reads TGTGCCAGCTTAGCGGGGGGCAGGCGAACCTACAATGAGCAGTTCTTC. Translation: CASLAGGRRTYNEQFF. The chain uses TRBV2 and TRBJ2-1; the match to TRBD2 covers 10 bases. This CDR3 contains 16 residues. Trimming removed 8 bases from V and 2 bases from J; junction bases left unmatched: 9. Germline-derived CDR1 and CDR2 are SNHLY and FYNNEI.

This clonotype was recorded only once. A read error may be the cause here, since a much bigger clone is one base away. The CDR3 does not close with the conserved phenylalanine or tryptophan, likely indicating a read error. The chain carries TRBV4-1 and TRBJ2-7; possibly TRBD2 for D (6 bases). In germline, CDR1 is MGHRA, CDR2 YSYEKL. This CDR3 is built from 14 residues. V lost 3 bases, J lost 3 bases, and 12 bases lay in between. The DNA of the CDR3 is TGCGCCAGCAGCCAGGAGGACTATTTCTACGAGCAGTACTGC. Translating it yields CASSQEDYFYEQYC.

The V gene is TRBV7-9, the J gene TRBJ1-1; D ambiguous. Trimming took 1 base from V and 4 from J, leaving 7 bases between them. Germline CDR1 SEHNR, CDR2 FQNEAQ (reference sequence). CDR3 length: 13 amino acids. The CDR3 DNA reads TGTGCCAGCAGCTTAGAGGTGAGCACTGAAGCTTTCTTT. Residues: CASSLEVSTEAFF.

In its sample, this clonotype was seen a few times. The CDR3 coding sequence is TGTGCCAGCAGCTTGGGGGGGGCAGCGGATATCTATGGCTACACCTTC. As protein: CASSLGGAADIYGYTF. The gene calls are TRBV11-2 and TRBJ1-2, with a weak D call TRBD1 (6 bases). CDR3 length equals 16 residues. The germline gives CDR1 SGHAT, CDR2 FQNNGV. The V and J ends lost 3 bases and 4 bases respectively, with 18 bases between them.

The chain couples TRBV5-5 to TRBJ1-2; perhaps TRBD1 as D (5 bases). The CDR3 extends over 15 amino acids. The germline gives CDR1 SGHKS, CDR2 YYEKEE (reference sequence). V lost 1 base to trimming and J lost 0 bases, with 10 bases between them. In DNA form, the CDR3 reads TGTGCCAGCAGCTTGTGGGACTCTACTAACTATGGCTACACCTTC. It yields the protein CASSLWDSTNYGYTF.

The table lists this clonotype with many counts. The chain recombines TRBV5-1 with TRBJ2-7; maybe TRBD1 (6 bases). The CDR3 is 12 amino acids. Trimming removed 5 bases at V and 0 bases at J, with 6 bases between. CDR1 SGHRS and CDR2 YFSETQ come from the germline V gene. The CDR3: CASRDSSYEQYF. The CDR3 DNA reads TGCGCCAGCAGGGACAGCTCCTACGAGCAGTACTTC.

This clonotype was picked up a small number of times. The chain combines TRBV24-1 with TRBJ2-1; D possibly corresponds to TRBD2 (6 bases). The CDR3 is 20 amino acids. CDR1 is KGHDR, CDR2 SFDVKD, per germline. The ends were cut back, 4 bases at V and 1 base at J, with 25 bases in the middle. In DNA form, the CDR3 reads TGTGCCACCAGTGAGCCTTCCGGGACCCCCCCGACTAGTTCCTACAATGAGCAGTTCTTC. This encodes CATSEPSGTPPTSSYNEQFF.

This clonotype was seen a handful of times. The V call is TRBV5-1, the J call TRBJ2-1; 10 nucleotides align to TRBD2. V shed 7 bases and J 4 bases; nucleotides not matched to a gene: 8. CDR1 SGHRS and CDR2 YFSETQ come from the germline V gene. The CDR3 spans 15 residues. The CDR3 spells CASAPGTSVYNEQFF. The CDR3 region has the DNA TGCGCCAGCGCCCCTGGGACTAGCGTGTACAATGAGCAGTTCTTC.

This chain connects TRBV15 to TRBJ2-7; possible D gene TRBD1, 5 bases. The V gene's germline CDR1 is LNHNV and CDR2 YYDKDF (reference sequence). This CDR3 contains 15 residues. The V end was cut by 3 bases, the J end by 4 bases, with 16 bases between. The CDR3, as DNA: TGTGCCACCAGCAGCCAGGGCCCTTATGGGTACGAGCAGTACTTC. Protein: CATSSQGPYGYEQYF.

This sequence joins TRBV6-5 and TRBJ2-3; D not resolved. The CDR3 length is 17 residues. Germline V gene sequence: CDR1 MNHEY, CDR2 SVGAGI. Trimming cost V 0 bases and J 5 bases, with 18 bases left between them. The CDR3 DNA reads as TGTGCCAGCAGTTACTCTCAAGGGAACCCAATCCAAGATACGCAGTATTTT. Translated, it gives CASSYSQGNPIQDTQYF.

This clonotype has ten or more counts. The gene calls are TRBV20-1 and TRBJ2-1; TRBD2 aligns across 15 bases. J was trimmed by 9 bases and V by 1 base; bases with no gene match: 7. The germline V gene has CDR1 DFQATT and CDR2 SNEGSKA (reference sequence). The CDR3 is 16 residues long. CDR3 sequence reads: CSARVQRTSGRAEQFF. The CDR3 DNA sequence: TGCAGTGCTAGAGTGCAGAGGACTAGCGGGAGGGCTGAGCAGTTCTTC.

This clonotype showed up just a few times. The chain recombines TRBV28 with TRBJ2-7; no firm D call. Trimming took off 6 bases at V and 9 bases at J, with 12 bases between the two ends. Germline V lookup: CDR1 MDHEN, CDR2 SYDVKM. This CDR3 is built from 11 residues. DNA of the CDR3: TGTGCCAGCAGCAGTTCCTGGGTGCAGTACTTC. Translation: CASSSSWVQYF.